These 28 T cell receptor beta chains were all obtained from the same sample, sequenced in a study of T-cell memory formation after mild COVID-19. TCRdb passed the 5' RACE reads through MiXCR, listing each CDR3 protein once. The data hold tens of thousands of distinct CDR3 sequences, with 6% to 9.5% observed a single time. The sample was PBMCs or a T cell subset sorted from them (not recorded which). These receptors originate from a man aged 18-30 years who had mild COVID-19 (a few samples of this study predate the infection). Cell type and time point are not known.

CDR3 residues: CATSSNIGGTEAFF. CDR3 in DNA: TGTGCCACCAGCAGTAACATAGGGGGCACTGAAGCTTTCTTT. V gene TRBV15 combines with J gene TRBJ1-1; possible D gene TRBD1, 6 bases. V gave up 3 bases and J gave up 4 bases, with 12 bases separating them. The CDR3 consists of 14 residues. CDR1 is LNHNV and CDR2 is YYDKDF in the germline V gene (reference sequence).

This clonotype was recorded at least ten times. The chain joins TRBV11-2 to TRBJ1-1; D ambiguous. The CDR3 sequence is 12 residues long. CDR1 is SGHAT, CDR2 FQNNGV, per germline. V lost 1 base and J 4 bases, leaving 4 bases between the germline ends. This CDR3 is CASSLVGTEAFF. The CDR3 DNA follows: TGTGCCAGCAGCTTAGTAGGCACTGAAGCTTTCTTT.

In its sample, this clonotype was seen many times. This sequence joins TRBV6-2 or TRBV6-3 and TRBJ2-7; D may be TRBD2 (5 bases). V was pared by 3 bases and J by 3 bases, with 9 bases between. The CDR3 length is 13 residues. Germline V gene data show CDR1 as MNHEY and CDR2 as SVGEGT. The CDR3, as DNA: TGTGCCAGCAGTTATTCGGGGTACTACGAGCAGTACGTC. It translates to CASSYSGYYEQYV.

This clonotype has a single count. The gene calls are TRBV11-1 and TRBJ1-4; perhaps TRBD1 as D (5 bases). With 2 bases removed from V and 5 bases from J, the gap between germline ends came to 6 bases. The CDR3 runs to 13 residues. The germline V gene encodes CDR1 SGHAT and CDR2 FQDESV (reference sequence). The CDR3 protein is CASSLHRNEKLFF. As DNA, the CDR3 is TGTGCCAGCAGCTTACACAGGAATGAAAAACTGTTTTTT. The complete variable domain, with remaining parts taken from reference TRBV11-1 and TRBJ1-4, reads EAEVAQSPRYKITEKSQAVAFWCDPISGHATLYWYRQILGQGPELLVQFQDESVVDDSQLPKDRFSAERLKGVDSTLKIQPAELGDSAMYLCASSLHRNEKLFFGSGTQLSVL.

This clonotype appeared a few times. The J gene is TRBJ2-2, the V gene TRBV4-1; D ambiguous. The CDR3 consists of 16 residues. The germline V and J ends were trimmed by 6 bases and 0 bases, with 14 bases remaining between them. Germline CDR1 is MGHRA and CDR2 is YSYEKL. CDR3 in DNA: TGCGCCAGCAGGGGAACTAAGGGTACGAACACCGGGGAGCTGTTTTTT. Protein product: CASRGTKGTNTGELFF.

This clonotype was seen at least ten times. The J gene is TRBJ2-5, the V gene TRBV18; D not certain. Germline CDR1 reads KGHSH; CDR2 reads LQKENI. V gave up 0 bases and J gave up 2 bases, with 4 bases separating them. CDR3 length: 13 amino acids. The CDR3 is CASSPPGQETQYF. The CDR3 DNA follows: TGTGCCAGCTCACCACCAGGACAAGAGACCCAGTACTTC. The variable domain in full, completed from reference TRBV18 and TRBJ2-5, reads NAGVMQNPRHLVRRRGQEARLRCSPMKGHSHVYWYRQLPEEGLKFMVYLQKENIIDESGMPKERFSAEFPKEGPSILRIQQVVRGDSAAYFCASSPPGQETQYFGPGTRLLVL.

The V and J genes are TRBV6-5 and TRBJ1-2; D perhaps matches TRBD1 (5 bases). From germline, CDR1 is MNHEY and CDR2 SVGAGI. V gave up 5 bases and J gave up 0 bases, with 10 bases separating them. The CDR3 runs to 14 residues. CDR3 nucleotides: TGTGCCAGCAGTAGGGACCCTCCTAACTATGGCTACACCTTC. Its protein is CASSRDPPNYGYTF.

This clonotype was counted between two and nine times. The rearrangement uses TRBV29-1 and TRBJ2-5; the D gene is possibly TRBD1 (6 bases). CDR3 length: 14 amino acids. Germline CDR1 reads SQVTM; CDR2 reads ANQGSEA. V lost 3 bases, J lost 5 bases, and 16 bases lay in between. The DNA of the CDR3 is TGCAGCGTTGACTCGGCTGGCAGGGGTGAGACCCAGTACTTC. It is translated as CSVDSAGRGETQYF.

This clonotype occurred a few times. The chain couples TRBV6-6 to TRBJ2-7; 11 nucleotides match TRBD2. The CDR3 covers 16 residues. CDR1 MNHNY and CDR2 SVGAGI come from the germline V gene (reference sequence). CDR3 coding DNA: TGTGCCAGCAGTGACTCTCGTACTAGCGGGGGTTACGAGCAGTACGTC. It is translated as CASSDSRTSGGYEQYV.

This clonotype was detected a few times. This chain links TRBV5-6 with TRBJ1-2; D is unclear. Per germline, CDR1 SGHDT and CDR2 YYEEEE. The V end lost 1 base, the J end lost 1 base, and 14 bases lay between the germline ends. This CDR3 region has 16 residues. The DNA for the CDR3 is TGTGCCAGCAGCTTGATGCGCATACGGTTTAACTATGGCTACACCTTC. The encoded protein is CASSLMRIRFNYGYTF.

V usage is TRBV7-9 and J usage is TRBJ1-5; D remains unclear. The V gene lost 4 bases and the J gene lost 6 bases, with 13 bases spanning the gap. The CDR3 spans 14 residues. The V gene's germline CDR1 is SEHNR and CDR2 FQNEAQ (reference sequence). The CDR3 loop is CASSSSLLGQPQHF. The CDR3 DNA reads TGTGCCAGCAGCTCCTCTCTACTGGGTCAGCCCCAGCATTTT.

The genes are TRBV28 and TRBJ2-3; 9 bases match TRBD2. V was pared by 3 bases and J by 3 bases, with 7 bases of the junction left unmatched. Germline V gene lookup returns CDR1 MDHEN and CDR2 SYDVKM. The CDR3 runs 16 residues. The CDR3 sequence: CASSLVSGGSTDTQYF. The CDR3 region has the DNA TGTGCCAGCAGTTTGGTTAGCGGGGGTTCAACAGATACGCAGTATTTT.

This clonotype was seen a handful of times. This chain uses TRBV20-1 with TRBJ1-1; D remains unclear. CDR1 and CDR2 from the germline V gene are DFQATT and SNEGSKA (reference sequence). The V gene lost 3 bases and the J gene lost 6 bases, with 23 bases spanning the gap. This CDR3 is 16 amino acids long. The CDR3 loop reads CSARPQGSEVRAEAFF. In DNA, the CDR3 is TGCAGTGCTAGGCCACAAGGGTCTGAGGTGCGGGCTGAAGCTTTCTTT.

J is TRBJ2-3 and V is TRBV4-3; D is perhaps TRBD2 (5 bases). From germline, CDR1 is LGHNA and CDR2 YSLEER. V lost 2 bases and J 0 bases, leaving 9 bases between the germline ends. This CDR3 is 15 amino acids long. CDR3 region: CASSQSRTSTDTQYF. The CDR3 DNA is TGCGCCAGCAGCCAATCCCGGACTAGCACAGATACGCAGTATTTT.

The chain uses TRBV3-1 and TRBJ1-1; D uncertain. The CDR3 totals 13 residues. Germline CDR1 reads LGHDT; CDR2 reads YNNKEL (reference sequence). The V and J ends lost 5 bases and 0 bases respectively, with 7 bases between them. The CDR3 nucleotides are TGTGCCAGCAGCGTCCATATGAACACTGAAGCTTTCTTT. Translated, it gives CASSVHMNTEAFF.

V is TRBV5-1 and J is TRBJ2-5; TRBD1 is a possible D gene (6 bases). The CDR3 loop spans 15 amino acids. Germline V lookup: CDR1 SGHRS, CDR2 YFSETQ. V shed 4 bases and J shed 4 bases, with 17 bases lying between them. The CDR3 region is CASSKTTGFIETQYF. The DNA for the CDR3 is TGCGCCAGCAGCAAAACTACAGGGTTCATAGAGACCCAGTACTTC.

This clonotype has just a few counts. V usage is TRBV6-5 and J usage is TRBJ1-1; no definite D call. The germline V and J ends were trimmed by 2 bases and 4 bases, with 11 bases remaining between them. The length of the CDR3 is 14 residues. Germline-derived CDR1 and CDR2 are MNHEY and SVGAGI. The CDR3 DNA reads as TGTGCCAGCAGTTACCGGGCCGGGAGCACTGAAGCTTTCTTT. This encodes CASSYRAGSTEAFF.

The J gene is TRBJ2-7, the V gene TRBV4-2; D ambiguous. CDR1 is LGHNA and CDR2 is YNFKEQ in the germline V gene. V dropped 0 bases and J dropped 3 bases, with 9 bases sitting between them. The CDR3 is made up of 14 amino acids. This CDR3 reads CASSQEGQNYEQYF. The CDR3 coding sequence is TGTGCCAGCAGCCAAGAAGGTCAAAACTACGAGCAGTACTTC.

There are many counts of this clonotype. The chain combines TRBV4-3 with TRBJ2-3; the D gene is possibly TRBD1 (5 bases). Per the germline V gene, CDR1 is LGHNA and CDR2 is YSLEER. The CDR3 length is 17 residues. The germline V and J ends were trimmed by 0 bases and 3 bases, with 16 bases remaining between them. This CDR3 reads CASSQDLLGHLTDTQYF. The CDR3 bases are TGCGCCAGCAGCCAAGATCTTTTAGGACACCTGACAGATACGCAGTATTTT.

This clonotype came up a few times. The chain joins TRBV5-1 to TRBJ1-2; D is ambiguous. Trimming shortened V by 0 bases and J by 0 bases, and 6 bases separated the two germline ends. The CDR3 totals 14 residues. Germline CDR1 reads SGHRS; CDR2 reads YFSETQ. In nucleotides, the CDR3 is TGCGCCAGCAGCTTGGCGGGAACTAACTATGGCTACACCTTC. It encodes CASSLAGTNYGYTF. Based on the CDR3 plus reference TRBV5-1 and TRBJ1-2, the full variable domain is KAGVTQTPRYLIKTRGQQVTLSCSPISGHRSVSWYQQTPGQGLQFLFEYFSETQRNKGNFPGRFSGRQFSNSRSEMNVSTLELGDSALYLCASSLAGTNYGYTFGSGTRLTVV.

In its sample, this clonotype was seen a few times. The CDR3 sequence: CASSPGGWTDTQYF. The CDR3 nucleotides are TGTGCCAGCAGCCCGGGGGGCTGGACAGATACGCAGTATTTT. This chain links TRBV7-2 with TRBJ2-3; D is perhaps TRBD2 (7 bases). Trimming left V 5 bases short and J 3 bases short, with 12 bases between. The CDR3 extends over 14 amino acids. Looked up from germline, CDR1 is SGHTA and CDR2 is FQGNSA.

J is TRBJ2-1 and V is TRBV4-1, with 7 bases fitting TRBD2. This CDR3 has 13 amino acids. Germline values: CDR1 MGHRA, CDR2 YSYEKL. The V gene end was trimmed by 2 bases and the J gene end by 10 bases; junction bases not matched to a gene: 5. The CDR3 nucleotides read TGCGCCAGCAGCCAAAGAGGGAGGGAAGAGCAGTTCTTC. It is translated as CASSQRGREEQFF.

The rearrangement links TRBV6-5 to TRBJ1-1; D perhaps matches TRBD1 (5 bases). The V gene lost 10 bases and the J gene lost 3 bases, with 18 bases spanning the gap. CDR1 is MNHEY and CDR2 is SVGAGI in the germline V gene. CDR3 length equals 14 residues. The CDR3 bases are TGTGCCACTCAGGGATGGAGCCCTGACACTGAAGCTTTCTTT. It codes for CATQGWSPDTEAFF.

This clonotype was counted a few times. The chain couples TRBV9 to TRBJ2-2, with 8 bases fitting TRBD2. The trim removed 0 bases at V and 3 bases at J, leaving 4 bases unmatched. This CDR3 is 16 amino acids long. From germline, CDR1 is SGDLS and CDR2 YYNGEE. Here the CDR3 reads CASSVELAAYTGELFF. CDR3 DNA sequence: TGTGCCAGCAGCGTAGAACTAGCGGCTTACACCGGGGAGCTGTTTTTT.

This clonotype showed up just a few times. The rearrangement links TRBV2 to TRBJ1-5; D not certain. The CDR3 contains 14 residues. V lost 2 bases and J lost 7, with 12 bases in between. The V gene's germline CDR1 is SNHLY and CDR2 FYNNEI. The CDR3 reads CASSEIGQDQPQHF. The CDR3 nucleotides are TGTGCCAGCAGTGAAATCGGCCAGGACCAGCCCCAGCATTTT.

This clonotype came up many times. CDR3 sequence (DNA): TGCAGTGCTGGAACCGGGACAGGGATTTGGGATGAGCAGTTCTTC. It is translated as CSAGTGTGIWDEQFF. This chain links TRBV20-1 with TRBJ2-1; TRBD1 agrees at 9 bases. The V and J ends lost 5 bases and 8 bases, in that order; junction bases with no gene match: 13. This CDR3 is 15 amino acids long. Per the germline V gene, CDR1 is DFQATT and CDR2 is SNEGSKA (reference sequence).

This clonotype occurred a few times. V gene TRBV21-1 combines with J gene TRBJ2-7; the tabulated D call, TRBD1, remains unverified against the DNA. TRBV21-1 is marked as a pseudogene. This CDR3 comprises 14 residues. CDR3 in DNA: TGTGCCAGCGGCTCGGACAGGGAATTTAACGAGCAGTACGTC. It specifies CASGSDREFNEQYV.

There are a few counts of this clonotype. This rearrangement joins TRBV4-1 to TRBJ1-5; possible D gene TRBD1, 5 bases. V was trimmed by 0 bases and J by 5 bases, leaving 11 bases between them. The CDR3 sequence is 15 residues long. CDR1 and CDR2 from the germline V gene are MGHRA and YSYEKL. The CDR3 DNA is TGCGCCAGCAGCCAAGATATGACAGTCGATCAGCCCCAGCATTTT. It specifies CASSQDMTVDQPQHF.